This TCR beta chain was documented in a study of T cell responses to AZD1222 COVID-19 vaccine. Study-wide results and caveats: Repertoires were collected only later (after the peak T cell response had occurred). After two AZD1222 doses, spike-specific TCR breadth and depth rose versus day 0.

The method was immunoSEQ multiplex PCR; TCRdb's version includes in-frame clones alone and lacks a portion of them. The table shows approximately 110,000 clones, with 85% to 90% occurring only once. With regard to this clone: The antigen remains undetermined.

The CDR3 is 14 amino acids. Trimming left V 6 bases short and J 0 bases short, with 11 bases between. Germline assignment: CDR1 SGHRS and CDR2 YFSETQ. This clonotype was obtained from an adult who received the AZD1222 COVID-19 vaccine. The chain recombines TRBV5-1 with TRBJ2-3, with unresolved D. The material was peripheral blood, obtained 28 days after the second AZD1222 dose. The DNA for the CDR3 is TGCGCCAGCACTACAGATACTAGCACAGATACGCAGTATTTT. This translates into CASTTDTSTDTQYF.